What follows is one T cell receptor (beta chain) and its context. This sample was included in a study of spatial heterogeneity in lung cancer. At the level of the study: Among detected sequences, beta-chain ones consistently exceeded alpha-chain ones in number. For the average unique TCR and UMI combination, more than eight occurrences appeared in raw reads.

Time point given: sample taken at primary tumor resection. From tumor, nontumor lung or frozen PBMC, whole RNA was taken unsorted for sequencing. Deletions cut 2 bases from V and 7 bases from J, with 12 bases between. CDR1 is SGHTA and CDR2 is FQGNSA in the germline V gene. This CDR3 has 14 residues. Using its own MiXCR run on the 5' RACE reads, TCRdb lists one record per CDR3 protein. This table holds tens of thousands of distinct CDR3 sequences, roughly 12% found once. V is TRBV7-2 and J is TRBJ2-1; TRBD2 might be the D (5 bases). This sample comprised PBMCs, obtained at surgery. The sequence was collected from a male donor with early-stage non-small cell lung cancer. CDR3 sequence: CASSLNGNWNEQFF. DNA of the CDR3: TGTGCCAGCAGCTTAAACGGGAACTGGAATGAGCAGTTCTTC.